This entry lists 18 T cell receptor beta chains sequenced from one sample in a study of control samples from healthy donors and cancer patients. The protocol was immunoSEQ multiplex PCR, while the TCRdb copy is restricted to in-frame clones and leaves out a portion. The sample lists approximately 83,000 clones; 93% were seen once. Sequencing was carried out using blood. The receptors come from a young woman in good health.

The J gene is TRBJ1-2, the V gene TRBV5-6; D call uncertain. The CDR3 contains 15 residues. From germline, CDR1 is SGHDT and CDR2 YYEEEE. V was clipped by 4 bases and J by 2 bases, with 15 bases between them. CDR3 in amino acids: CASSQETEANYGYTF. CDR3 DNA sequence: TGTGCCAGCAGCCAAGAGACCGAGGCGAACTATGGCTACACCTTC. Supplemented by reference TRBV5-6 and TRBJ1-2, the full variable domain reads DAGVTQSPTHLIKTRGQQVTLRCSPKSGHDTVSWYQQALGQGPQFIFQYYEEEERQRGNFPDRFSGHQFPNYSSELNVNALLLGDSALYLCASSQETEANYGYTFGSGTRLTVV.

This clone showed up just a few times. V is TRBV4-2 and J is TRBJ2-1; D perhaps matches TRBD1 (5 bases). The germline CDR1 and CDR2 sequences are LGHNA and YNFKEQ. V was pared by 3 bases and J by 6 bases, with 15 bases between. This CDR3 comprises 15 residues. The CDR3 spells CASSHGDSHINEQFF. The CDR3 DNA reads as TGTGCCAGCAGCCACGGAGACAGTCATATCAATGAGCAGTTCTTC.

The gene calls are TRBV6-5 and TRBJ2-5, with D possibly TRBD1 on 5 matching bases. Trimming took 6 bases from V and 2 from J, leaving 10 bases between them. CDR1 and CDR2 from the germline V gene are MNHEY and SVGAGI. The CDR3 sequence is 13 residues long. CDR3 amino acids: CASSVDRQETQYF. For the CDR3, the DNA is TGTGCCAGCAGCGTTGACAGACAAGAGACCCAGTACTTC.

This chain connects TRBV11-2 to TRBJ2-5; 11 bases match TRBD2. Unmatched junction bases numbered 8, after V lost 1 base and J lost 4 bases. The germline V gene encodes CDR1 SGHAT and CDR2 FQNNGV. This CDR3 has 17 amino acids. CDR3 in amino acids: CASSLGTVAGGRETQYF. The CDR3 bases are TGTGCCAGCAGCTTAGGAACGGTAGCGGGGGGGCGAGAGACCCAGTACTTC. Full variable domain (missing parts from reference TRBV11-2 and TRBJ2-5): EAGVAQSPRYKIIEKRQSVAFWCNPISGHATLYWYQQILGQGPKLLIQFQNNGVVDDSQLPKDRFSAERLKGVDSTLKIQPAKLEDSAVYLCASSLGTVAGGRETQYFGPGTRLLVL.

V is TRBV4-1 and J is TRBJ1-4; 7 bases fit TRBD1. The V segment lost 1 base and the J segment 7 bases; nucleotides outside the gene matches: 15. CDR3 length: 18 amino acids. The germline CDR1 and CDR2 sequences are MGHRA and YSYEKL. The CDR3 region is CASSQGKRQGKRSEKLFF. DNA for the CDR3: TGCGCCAGCAGCCAAGGAAAAAGACAGGGCAAGCGGAGTGAAAAACTGTTTTTT.

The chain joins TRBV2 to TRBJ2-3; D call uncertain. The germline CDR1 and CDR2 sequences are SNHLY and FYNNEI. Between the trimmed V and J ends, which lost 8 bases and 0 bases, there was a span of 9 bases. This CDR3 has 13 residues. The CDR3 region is CASVSSSTDTQYF. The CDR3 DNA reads TGTGCCAGCGTCAGTTCTAGCACAGATACGCAGTATTTT.

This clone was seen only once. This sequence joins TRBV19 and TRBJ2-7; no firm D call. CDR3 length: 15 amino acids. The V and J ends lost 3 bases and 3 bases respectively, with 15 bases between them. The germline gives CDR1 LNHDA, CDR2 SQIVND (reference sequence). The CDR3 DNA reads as TGTGCCAGTAGTATCCGGCCCGGATCTCTCTACGAGCAGTACTTC. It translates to CASSIRPGSLYEQYF.

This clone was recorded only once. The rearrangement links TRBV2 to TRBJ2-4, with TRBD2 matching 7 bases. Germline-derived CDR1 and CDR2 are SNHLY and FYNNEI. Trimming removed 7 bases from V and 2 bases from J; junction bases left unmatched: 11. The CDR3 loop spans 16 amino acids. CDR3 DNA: TGTGCCAGCACCTCGGAAACCGGGGGGTCCAAAAACATTCAGTACTTC. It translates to CASTSETGGSKNIQYF.

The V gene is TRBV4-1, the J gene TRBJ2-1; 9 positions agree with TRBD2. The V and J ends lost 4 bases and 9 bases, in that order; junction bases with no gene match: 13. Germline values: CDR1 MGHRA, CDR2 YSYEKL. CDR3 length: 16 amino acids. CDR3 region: CASSLRASGIGGEQFF. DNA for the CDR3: TGCGCCAGCAGCCTCCGGGCTAGCGGGATCGGGGGTGAGCAGTTCTTC.

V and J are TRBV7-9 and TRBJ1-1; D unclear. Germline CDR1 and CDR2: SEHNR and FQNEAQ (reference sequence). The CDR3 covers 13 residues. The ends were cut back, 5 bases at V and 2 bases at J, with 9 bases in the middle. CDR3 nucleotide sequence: TGTGCCAGCAGCACCCGTACTAACACTGAAGCTTTCTTT. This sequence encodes CASSTRTNTEAFF. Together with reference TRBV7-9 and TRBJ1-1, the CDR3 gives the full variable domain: DTGVSQNPRHKITKRGQNVTFRCDPISEHNRLYWYRQTLGQGPEFLTYFQNEAQLEKSRLLSDRFSAERPKGSFSTLEIQRTEQGDSAMYLCASSTRTNTEAFFGQGTRLTVV.

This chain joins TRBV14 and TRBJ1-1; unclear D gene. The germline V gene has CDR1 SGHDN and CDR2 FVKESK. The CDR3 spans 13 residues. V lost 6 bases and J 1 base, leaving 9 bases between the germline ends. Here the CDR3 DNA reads TGTGCCAGCAGGGGCGTAGAGAACACTGAAGCTTTCTTT. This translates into CASRGVENTEAFF.

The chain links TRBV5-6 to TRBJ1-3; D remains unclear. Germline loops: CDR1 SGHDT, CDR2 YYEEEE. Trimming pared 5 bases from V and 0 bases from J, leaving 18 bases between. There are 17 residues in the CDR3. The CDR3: CASSHTARSDSGNTIYF. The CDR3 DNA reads TGTGCCAGCAGTCATACTGCACGGTCCGACTCTGGAAACACCATATATTTT.

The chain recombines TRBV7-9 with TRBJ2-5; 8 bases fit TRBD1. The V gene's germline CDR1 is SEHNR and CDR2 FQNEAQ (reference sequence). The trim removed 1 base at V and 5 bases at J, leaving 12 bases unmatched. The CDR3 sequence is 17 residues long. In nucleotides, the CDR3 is TGTGCCAGCAGCTTAGTAGGACAGGGTAAAGCAGGGGAGACCCAGTACTTC. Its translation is CASSLVGQGKAGETQYF. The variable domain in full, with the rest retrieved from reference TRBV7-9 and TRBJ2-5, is DTGVSQNPRHKITKRGQNVTFRCDPISEHNRLYWYRQTLGQGPEFLTYFQNEAQLEKSRLLSDRFSAERPKGSFSTLEIQRTEQGDSAMYLCASSLVGQGKAGETQYFGPGTRLLVL.

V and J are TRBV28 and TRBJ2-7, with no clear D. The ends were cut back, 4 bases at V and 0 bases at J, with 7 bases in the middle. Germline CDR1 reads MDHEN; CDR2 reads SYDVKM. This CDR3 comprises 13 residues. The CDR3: CASSWKSSYEQYF. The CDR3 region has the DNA TGTGCCAGCAGTTGGAAAAGCTCCTACGAGCAGTACTTC.

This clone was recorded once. The CDR3 region is CASSPLPGGGYGYTF. In DNA form, the CDR3 reads TGTGCCAGCAGCCCCCTGCCAGGGGGCGGCTATGGCTACACCTTC. The rearrangement joins TRBV7-3 to TRBJ1-2; 8 bases fit TRBD1. The CDR3 runs 15 residues. Germline loops: CDR1 SGHTA, CDR2 FQGTGA. V lost 5 bases and J lost 4; bases outside the gene matches: 9.

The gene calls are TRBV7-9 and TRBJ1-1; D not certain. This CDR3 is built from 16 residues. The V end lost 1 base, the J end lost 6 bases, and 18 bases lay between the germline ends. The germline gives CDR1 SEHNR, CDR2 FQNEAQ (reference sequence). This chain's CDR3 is CASSLGMRPGKSEAFF. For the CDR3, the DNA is TGTGCCAGCAGCTTAGGTATGCGTCCCGGAAAGTCTGAAGCTTTCTTT.

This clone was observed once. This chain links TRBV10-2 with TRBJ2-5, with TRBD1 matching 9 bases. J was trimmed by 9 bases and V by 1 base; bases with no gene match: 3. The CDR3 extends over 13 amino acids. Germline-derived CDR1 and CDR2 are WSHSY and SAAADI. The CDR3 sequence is CASSEWDREAQYF. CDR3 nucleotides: TGCGCCAGCAGTGAGTGGGACAGGGAGGCCCAGTACTTC.

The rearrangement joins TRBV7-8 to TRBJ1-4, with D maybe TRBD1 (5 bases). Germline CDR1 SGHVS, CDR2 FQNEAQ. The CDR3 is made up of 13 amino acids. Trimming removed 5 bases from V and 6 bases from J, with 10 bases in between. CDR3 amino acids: CASSLTGYEKLFF. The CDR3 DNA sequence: TGTGCCAGCAGCCTTACAGGTTATGAAAAACTGTTTTTT.